The clone carrying this T cell receptor beta chain occurred once. Trimming removed 6 bases at V and 7 bases at J, with 10 bases between. CDR1 is MDHEN and CDR2 is SYDVKM in the germline V gene. This CDR3 contains 11 residues. Sequencing used immunoSEQ multiplex PCR; TCRdb keeps in-frame clones, though not all of them. The table records 65,000 to 90,000 clones, roughly nine tenths of them present only once. The data were taken from a study of technical replicates of blood from a few donors. The genes are TRBV28 and TRBJ2-7, with D perhaps matching TRBD2 (5 bases). The sequenced sample consisted of T cells isolated from PBMCs. This receptor was obtained from a human donor in good health. CDR3 region: CASSWSGEQYF. The CDR3 DNA reads as TGTGCCAGCAGCTGGTCGGGGGAGCAGTACTTC.